This is a list of T cell receptor beta chains from one sample in a study of vaccination and CD4 T cells after COVID-19. These TCRs are of unknown antigen specificity. One entry per CDR3 protein, called by TCRdb with MiXCR from the PCR reads. The top ten clones hold around a quarter of a sample with 5,500 to 7,000 distinct CDR3 sequences, about 51% of them seen once. The source material was CD4+ T cells from blood, cultured in vitro. The source of these receptors is a human donor in good health. Both conserved end residues are part of each CDR3. D genes are given only for firm matches. Clone size is shown for a subset of rows, as once, few, many or a class of expanded clone.

CSATTGPWTEENEKLFF,TGCAGTGCAACCACGGGCCCCTGGACGGAGGAGAATGAAAAACTGTTTTTT,17,-,TRBJ1-4,TRBV20-1,-
CATSGAGRSQETQYF,TGCGCCACCAGTGGAGCGGGGAGATCCCAAGAGACCCAGTACTTC,15,TRBD2,TRBJ2-5,TRBV5-1,-
CASRPYWHRAQPSTDTQYF,TGTGCCAGCAGGCCTTATTGGCACCGGGCTCAACCTAGCACAGATACGCAGTATTTT,19,-,TRBJ2-3,TRBV7-2,-
CAWSDFGLAGDFAYNEQFF,TGTGCCTGGAGTGACTTCGGACTAGCGGGAGATTTCGCCTACAATGAGCAGTTCTTC,19,TRBD2,TRBJ2-1,TRBV30,-
CAWSGSNTGELFF,TGTGCCTGGAGTGGGTCTAACACCGGGGAGCTGTTTTTT,13,-,TRBJ2-2,TRBV30,-
CASSEPGSSYEQYF,TGTGCCAGCAGTGAGCCGGGGAGCTCCTACGAGCAGTACTTC,14,-,TRBJ2-7,TRBV2,-
CASSRATRTGEQYF,TGTGCCAGCAGTCGAGCGACTAGGACTGGGGAGCAGTACTTC,14,-,TRBJ2-7,TRBV6-1,few
CASSLAGGNTGELFF,TGTGCCAGCAGCCTAGCGGGAGGAAACACCGGGGAGCTGTTTTTT,15,TRBD2,TRBJ2-2,TRBV7-7,few
CASSLDIPGNTIYF,TGTGCCAGCAGCTTAGATATCCCTGGAAACACCATATATTTT,14,-,TRBJ1-3,TRBV7-2,-
CASSHRTSAVYEQYF,TGTGCCAGCAGCCATCGGACTAGCGCAGTCTACGAGCAGTACTTC,15,TRBD2,TRBJ2-7,TRBV7-2,-
CSARDLPSPKYGYTF,TGCAGTGCTAGAGATTTACCAAGCCCAAAATATGGCTACACCTTC,15,-,TRBJ1-2,TRBV20-1,-
CSARASGRALLETQYF,TGCAGTGCTAGGGCTAGCGGGAGGGCCTTACTAGAGACCCAGTACTTC,16,TRBD2,TRBJ2-5,TRBV20-1,-
CASSIRGRAHNQPQHF,TGTGCCAGTAGTATACGGGGCAGGGCACACAATCAGCCCCAGCATTTT,16,-,TRBJ1-5,TRBV19,-
CASSLNLGTEAFF,TGTGCCAGCAGTTTAAACTTGGGCACTGAAGCTTTCTTT,13,-,TRBJ1-1,TRBV27,few
CASSRRGGGDSSTDTQYF,TGTGCCAGCAGCCGCCGGGGCGGGGGGGATTCTAGCACAGATACGCAGTATTTT,18,TRBD2,TRBJ2-3,TRBV7-2,-
CASSASGGEKLFF,TGTGCCAGCAGTGCTTCAGGGGGTGAAAAACTGTTTTTT,13,TRBD1,TRBJ1-4,TRBV6-4,-
CASSRKSHGYTF,TGTGCCAGTAGTAGAAAGTCGCATGGCTACACCTTC,12,-,TRBJ1-2,TRBV19,-
CASSQVGTANTEAFF,TGTGCCAGCAGCCAAGTTGGGACGGCGAACACTGAAGCTTTCTTT,15,-,TRBJ1-1,TRBV3-1,-
CASSLKGIGNQPQHF,TGTGCCAGCAGTTTAAAGGGGATTGGAAATCAGCCCCAGCATTTT,15,-,TRBJ1-5,TRBV12-3/TRBV12-4,-
CASSLRGNNQPQHF,TGTGCCAGCAGCTTGCGGGGGAACAATCAGCCCCAGCATTTT,14,-,TRBJ1-5,TRBV5-5,-
CASSLAGERGYGYTF,TGTGCCAGCAGCTTAGCCGGGGAGAGGGGCTATGGCTACACCTTC,15,-,TRBJ1-2,TRBV11-2,few
CASSLDSTDTQYF,TGTGCCAGCAGCCTAGACAGCACAGATACGCAGTATTTT,13,-,TRBJ2-3,TRBV11-3,-
CASSTVENEQFF,TGTGCCAGCAGCACAGTGGAGAATGAGCAGTTCTTC,12,-,TRBJ2-1,TRBV5-4,hyperexpanded
CAWGPGALTDTQYF,TGTGCCTGGGGCCCCGGGGCCCTCACAGATACGCAGTATTTT,14,-,TRBJ2-3,TRBV30,-
CASSYPRGGSSGELFF,TGTGCCAGCAGTTACCCGCGGGGGGGCTCAAGCGGGGAGCTGTTTTTT,16,TRBD2,TRBJ2-2,TRBV6-2/TRBV6-3,-
CASSESGLGADTQYF,TGCGCCAGCAGTGAGTCGGGACTGGGAGCAGATACGCAGTATTTT,15,-,TRBJ2-3,TRBV10-1,-
CASSLVWGSGKETQYF,TGTGCCAGCAGCTTAGTTTGGGGTTCAGGCAAAGAGACCCAGTACTTC,16,-,TRBJ2-5,TRBV7-2,once
CASSRDRKNYGYTF,TGTGCCAGCAGCCGGGACAGAAAGAACTATGGCTACACCTTC,14,TRBD1,TRBJ1-2,TRBV5-6,-
CASSRGGIYYGYTF,TGTGCCAGCAGCCGGGGCGGAATATACTATGGCTACACCTTC,14,-,TRBJ1-2,TRBV5-6,-
CASTLSPWTGGGGYTF,TGTGCCAGCACCCTATCCCCTTGGACAGGCGGTGGAGGCTACACCTTC,16,TRBD1,TRBJ1-2,TRBV6-1,-
CASSSVGSYNEQFF,TGTGCCAGCAGTTCAGTGGGATCCTACAATGAGCAGTTCTTC,14,-,TRBJ2-1,TRBV6-5,-